The following is a T cell receptor beta chain sequence with its context. Study processing details: Reference gene primer amplification gave estimated nucleated cell counts. Method: immunoSEQ multiplex PCR; TCRdb's copy keeps in-frame clones and lacks some. Clonal size and the V and J genes are those of that table, whereas D and trimming came from the DNA. The top ten hold approximately 6% of the sample, which has around 200,000 clones, approximately 87% seen once. These data come from a study of blood T cell repertoires in COVID-19. At the level of the study: The United States, Italy and Spain were the sources of the acute and convalescent COVID-19 samples. PBMCs, B-cell-depleted T cells, or T cells were the source of the cDNA or gDNA that made up the material.

The CDR3 covers 12 residues. The germline CDR1 and CDR2 sequences are KGHDR and SFDVKD. The V and J ends lost 4 bases and 4 bases respectively, with 4 bases between them. V usage is TRBV24-1 and J usage is TRBJ1-5; D unclear. Sequenced material: peripheral blood. This TCR was sampled from a man aged 60 to 69 who had recovered from COVID-19. The CDR3 loop reads CATSESNQPQHF. The CDR3 DNA follows: TGTGCCACCAGTGAGTCAAATCAGCCCCAGCATTTT.